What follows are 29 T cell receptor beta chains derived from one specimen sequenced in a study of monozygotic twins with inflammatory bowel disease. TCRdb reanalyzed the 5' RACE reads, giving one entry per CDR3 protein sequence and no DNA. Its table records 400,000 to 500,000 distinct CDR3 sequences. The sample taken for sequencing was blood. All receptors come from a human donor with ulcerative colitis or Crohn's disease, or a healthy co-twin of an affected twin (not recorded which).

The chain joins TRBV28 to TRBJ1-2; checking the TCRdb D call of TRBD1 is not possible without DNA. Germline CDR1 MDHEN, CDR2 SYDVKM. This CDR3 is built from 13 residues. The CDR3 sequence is CASIQGTNYGYTF.

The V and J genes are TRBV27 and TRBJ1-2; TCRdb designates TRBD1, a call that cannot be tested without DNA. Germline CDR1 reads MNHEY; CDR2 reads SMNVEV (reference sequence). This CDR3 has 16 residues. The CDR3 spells CASSFSRGDRAYGYTF.

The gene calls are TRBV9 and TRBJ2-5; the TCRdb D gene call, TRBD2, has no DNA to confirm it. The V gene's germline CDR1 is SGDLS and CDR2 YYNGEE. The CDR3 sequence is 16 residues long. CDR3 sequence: CASSVGGGRVGETQYF.

The CDR3 loop reads CASSVQGGGPDTQYF. The rearrangement links TRBV9 to TRBJ2-3; the D call of TRBD1 rests on TCRdb alone, since no DNA is present to check it. The CDR3 is 15 residues long. Germline values: CDR1 SGDLS, CDR2 YYNGEE. Full variable domain (outside the CDR3, taken from reference TRBV9 and TRBJ2-3): DSGVTQTPKHLITATGQRVTLRCSPRSGDLSVYWYQQSLDQGLQFLIQYYNGEERAKGNILERFSAQQFPDLHSELNLSSLELGDSALYFCASSVQGGGPDTQYFGPGTRLTVL.

The CDR3 spells CASILMAKENSPLHF. This sequence joins TRBV2 and TRBJ1-6. CDR1 and CDR2 (germline): SNHLY, FYNNEI. The CDR3 is made up of 15 amino acids. Using reference TRBV2 and TRBJ1-6 for the parts outside the CDR3, the full variable domain is EPEVTQTPSHQVTQMGQEVILRCVPISNHLYFYWYRQILGQKVEFLVSFYNNEISEKSEIFDDQFSVERPDGSNFTLKIRSTKLEDSAMYFCASILMAKENSPLHFGNGTRLTVT.

The CDR3 protein is CASSRPGAFETQYF. The chain recombines TRBV7-2 with TRBJ2-5; checking the TCRdb D call of TRBD1 is not possible without DNA. Germline CDR1 is SGHTA and CDR2 is FQGNSA. CDR3 size: 14 residues.

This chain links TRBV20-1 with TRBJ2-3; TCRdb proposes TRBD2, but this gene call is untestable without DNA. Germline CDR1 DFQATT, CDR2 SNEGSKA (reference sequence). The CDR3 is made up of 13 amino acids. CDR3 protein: CSATTSYTDTQYF.

CDR3 in amino acids: CASSEGHRGRVGYTF. The chain carries TRBV10-2 and TRBJ1-2; without DNA, the TCRdb call of TRBD1 cannot be checked. Germline CDR1 reads WSHSY; CDR2 reads SAAADI. The length of the CDR3 is 15 residues.

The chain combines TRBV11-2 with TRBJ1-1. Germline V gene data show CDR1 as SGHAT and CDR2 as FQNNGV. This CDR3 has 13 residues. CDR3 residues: CASSFRVNTEAFF.

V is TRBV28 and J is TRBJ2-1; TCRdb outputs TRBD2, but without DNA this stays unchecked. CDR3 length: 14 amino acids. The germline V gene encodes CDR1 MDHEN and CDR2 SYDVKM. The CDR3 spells CASSGTSGNNEQFF.

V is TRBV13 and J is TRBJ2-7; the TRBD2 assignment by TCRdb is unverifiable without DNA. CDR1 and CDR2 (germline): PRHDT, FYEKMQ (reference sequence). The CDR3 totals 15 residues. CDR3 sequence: CASSLTPRGSNEQYF.

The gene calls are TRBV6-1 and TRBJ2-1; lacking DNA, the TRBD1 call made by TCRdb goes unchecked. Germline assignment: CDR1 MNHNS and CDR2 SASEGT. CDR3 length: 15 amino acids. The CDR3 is CASSLTGVSYNEQFF.

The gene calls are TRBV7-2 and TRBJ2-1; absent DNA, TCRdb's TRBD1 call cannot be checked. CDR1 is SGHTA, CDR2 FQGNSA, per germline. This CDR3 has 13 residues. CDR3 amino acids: CASTTGEGGEEFF.

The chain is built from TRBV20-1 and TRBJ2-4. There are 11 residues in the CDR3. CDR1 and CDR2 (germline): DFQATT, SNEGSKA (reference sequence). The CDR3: CSAPRGNIQYF.

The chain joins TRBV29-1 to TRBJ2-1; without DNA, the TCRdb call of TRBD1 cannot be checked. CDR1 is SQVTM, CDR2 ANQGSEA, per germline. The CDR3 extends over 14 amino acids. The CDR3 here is CSVGDRGAYNEQFF.

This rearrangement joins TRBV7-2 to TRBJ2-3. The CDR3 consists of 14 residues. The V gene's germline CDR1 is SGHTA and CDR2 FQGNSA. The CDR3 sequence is CASSLSTATDTQYF.

The CDR3 region is CASSPPGGWETQYF. The chain carries TRBV7-2 and TRBJ2-5; no DNA is available, so the TRBD1 call from TCRdb remains unchecked. Per germline, CDR1 SGHTA and CDR2 FQGNSA. The CDR3 loop spans 14 amino acids.

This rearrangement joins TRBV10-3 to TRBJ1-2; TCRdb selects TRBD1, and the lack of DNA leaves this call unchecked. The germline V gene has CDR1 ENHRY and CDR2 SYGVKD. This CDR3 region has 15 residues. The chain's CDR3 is CAISGGSGTGNGYTF.

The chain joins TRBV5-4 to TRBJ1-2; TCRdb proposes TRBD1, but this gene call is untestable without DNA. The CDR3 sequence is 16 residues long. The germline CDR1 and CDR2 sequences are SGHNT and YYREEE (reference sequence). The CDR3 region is CASSLWGGQSNYGYTF.

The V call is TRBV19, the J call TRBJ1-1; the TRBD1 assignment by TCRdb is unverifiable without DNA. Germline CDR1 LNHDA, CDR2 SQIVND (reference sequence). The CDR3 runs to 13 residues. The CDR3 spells CATRTSMNTEAFF.

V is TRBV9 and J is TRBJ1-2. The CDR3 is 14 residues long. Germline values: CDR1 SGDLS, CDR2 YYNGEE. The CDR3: CASSVELGNYDYTF.

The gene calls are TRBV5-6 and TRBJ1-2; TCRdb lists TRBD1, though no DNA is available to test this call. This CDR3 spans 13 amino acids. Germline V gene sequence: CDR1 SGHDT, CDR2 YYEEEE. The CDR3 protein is CASWGGFNYGYTF.

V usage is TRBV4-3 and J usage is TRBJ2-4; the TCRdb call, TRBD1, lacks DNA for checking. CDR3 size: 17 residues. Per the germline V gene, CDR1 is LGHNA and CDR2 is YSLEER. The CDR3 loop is CASSQDRVQGPKNIQYF.

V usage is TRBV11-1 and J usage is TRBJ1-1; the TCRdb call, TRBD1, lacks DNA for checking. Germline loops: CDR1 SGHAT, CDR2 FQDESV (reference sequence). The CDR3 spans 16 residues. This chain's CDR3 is CASSRGTGSWDTEAFF.

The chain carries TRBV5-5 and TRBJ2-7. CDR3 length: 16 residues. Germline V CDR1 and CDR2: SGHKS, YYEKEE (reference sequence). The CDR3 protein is CASSLTAAAVSYEQYF.

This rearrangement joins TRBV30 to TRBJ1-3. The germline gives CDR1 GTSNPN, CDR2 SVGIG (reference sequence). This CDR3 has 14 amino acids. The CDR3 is CAWSGPGPGNTIYF.

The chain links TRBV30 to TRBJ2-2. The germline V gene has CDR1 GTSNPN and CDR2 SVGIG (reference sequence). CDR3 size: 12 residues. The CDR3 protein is CAWVGVTGELFF.

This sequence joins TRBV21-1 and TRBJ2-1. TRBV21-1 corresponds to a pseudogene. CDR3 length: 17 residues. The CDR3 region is CASSKELAGVPYNEQFF.

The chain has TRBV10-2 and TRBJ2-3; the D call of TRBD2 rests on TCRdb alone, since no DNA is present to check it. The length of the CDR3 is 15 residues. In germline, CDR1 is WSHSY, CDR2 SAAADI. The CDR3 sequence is CASKGVAGVPDTQYF.